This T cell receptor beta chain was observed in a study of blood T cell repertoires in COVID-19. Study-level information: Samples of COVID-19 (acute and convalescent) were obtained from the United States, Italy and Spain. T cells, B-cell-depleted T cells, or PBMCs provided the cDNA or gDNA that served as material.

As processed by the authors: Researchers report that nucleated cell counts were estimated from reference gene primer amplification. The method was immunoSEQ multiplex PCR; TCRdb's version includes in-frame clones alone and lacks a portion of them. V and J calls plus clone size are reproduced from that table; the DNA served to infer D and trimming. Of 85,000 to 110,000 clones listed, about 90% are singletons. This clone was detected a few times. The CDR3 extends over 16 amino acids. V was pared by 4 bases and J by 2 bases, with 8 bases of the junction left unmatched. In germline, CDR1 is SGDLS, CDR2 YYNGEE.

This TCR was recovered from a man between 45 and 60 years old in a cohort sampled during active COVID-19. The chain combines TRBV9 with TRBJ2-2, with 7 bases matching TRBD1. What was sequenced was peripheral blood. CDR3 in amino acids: CASSPRTGSNTGELFF. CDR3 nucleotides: TGTGCCAGCAGCCCGCGGACAGGAAGTAACACCGGGGAGCTGTTTTTT.